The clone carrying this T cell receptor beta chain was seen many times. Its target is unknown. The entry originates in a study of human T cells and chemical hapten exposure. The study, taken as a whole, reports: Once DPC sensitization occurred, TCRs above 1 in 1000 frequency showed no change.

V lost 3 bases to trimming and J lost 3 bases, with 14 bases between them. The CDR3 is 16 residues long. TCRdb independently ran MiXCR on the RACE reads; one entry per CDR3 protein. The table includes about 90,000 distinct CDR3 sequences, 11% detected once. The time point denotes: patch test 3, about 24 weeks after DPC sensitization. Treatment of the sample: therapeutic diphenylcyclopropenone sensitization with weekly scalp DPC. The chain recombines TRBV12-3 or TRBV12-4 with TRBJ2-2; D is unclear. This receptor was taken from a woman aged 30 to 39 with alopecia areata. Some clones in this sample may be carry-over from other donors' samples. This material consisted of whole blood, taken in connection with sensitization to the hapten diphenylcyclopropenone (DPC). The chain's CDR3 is CASSFSLMGYTGELFF. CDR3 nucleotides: TGTGCCAGCAGTTTCAGCTTAATGGGCTACACCGGGGAGCTGTTTTTT.